The clone carrying this TCR beta chain was observed at least ten times. Its antigen is not identified. Investigators excluded patients with uncontrolled infection, other autoimmune disease, pregnancy or lactation. RNA transcripts were the template for amplifying TCR beta CDR3 regions. The HTBI primer set drove a first-round RT-PCR of the TCR CDR3. Using its own MiXCR run on the multiplex PCR reads, TCRdb lists one record per CDR3 protein. The repertoire holds hundreds of thousands of distinct CDR3 sequences, under 45% seen once, with around a third in the top ten. The sample is drawn from a study of T cells in Graves' hyperthyroidism and ophthalmopathy. There are 14 residues in the CDR3. Looked up from germline, CDR1 is SGDLS and CDR2 is YYNGEE. V lost 6 bases, J lost 3 bases, and 12 bases lay in between. Overall study findings and caveats: Most thyroid clonotypes with frequency above 0.001 were detected in blood. The model's output predicted ophthalmopathy at a median of 6.5 months prior to onset.

The sequencing sample was made of blood. This receptor was taken from a woman aged 40 to 49 with Graves' hyperthyroidism. The chain joins TRBV9 to TRBJ2-2; TRBD1 is a possible D gene (5 bases). Here the CDR3 DNA reads TGTGCCAGCAAAAGGGGCAGGGACACCGGGGAGCTGTTTTTT. Its protein is CASKRGRDTGELFF.